Listed here are 20 T cell receptor beta chains from one sample, sequenced in a study of cytomegalovirus exposure and HLA in healthy donors. Generated by immunoSEQ multiplex PCR, the TCRdb table keeps only in-frame clones and is missing some. Here the sample spans around 300,000 clones, just over 85% being singletons. Source material: PBMCs. These receptors all stem from a woman aged 18-35 years in good health and CMV-seronegative.

This clone was counted a single time. The chain is built from TRBV29-1 and TRBJ1-1; TRBD1 agrees at 8 bases. Germline-derived CDR1 and CDR2 are SQVTM and ANQGSEA. This CDR3 is 15 amino acids long. With V trimmed by 7 bases and J by 0 bases, 10 bases remained unmatched. CDR3 residues: CSANTNRGLNTEAFF. The CDR3 DNA sequence: TGCAGCGCCAATACTAACAGGGGGTTGAACACTGAAGCTTTCTTT. The whole variable domain, filled in from reference TRBV29-1 and TRBJ1-1, reads SAVISQKPSRDICQRGTSLTIQCQVDSQVTMMFWYRQQPGQSLTLIATANQGSEATYESGFVIDKFPISRPNLTFSTLTVSNMSPEDSSIYLCSANTNRGLNTEAFFGQGTRLTVV.

In this sample, this clone turned up once. The chain couples TRBV11-2 to TRBJ1-6; possible D gene TRBD1, 5 bases. The CDR3 is 16 amino acids. CDR1 is SGHAT and CDR2 is FQNNGV in the germline V gene. Trimming cost V 5 bases and J 7 bases, with 18 bases left between them. In DNA, the CDR3 is TGTGCCAGCAGCCCTCGGGGGGGTCAAGCCAATTCACCCCTCCACTTT. It yields the protein CASSPRGGQANSPLHF.

This clone was seen only a few times. The J gene is TRBJ1-4, the V gene TRBV7-2; D remains ambiguous. V lost 3 bases and J 0 bases, leaving 11 bases between the germline ends. This CDR3 comprises 16 residues. Germline V lookup: CDR1 SGHTA, CDR2 FQGNSA. CDR3 DNA: TGTGCCAGCAGCTTCGCCGGTGCCGCAACTAATGAAAAACTGTTTTTT. Protein: CASSFAGAATNEKLFF. The full variable domain, its missing parts supplied by reference TRBV7-2 and TRBJ1-4, is GAGVSQSPSNKVTEKGKDVELRCDPISGHTALYWYRQSLGQGLEFLIYFQGNSAPDKSGLPSDRFSAERTGGSVSTLTIQRTQQEDSAVYLCASSFAGAATNEKLFFGSGTQLSVL.

This chain links TRBV18 with TRBJ1-1, with 8 bases matching TRBD1. The V segment lost 2 bases and the J segment 1 base; nucleotides outside the gene matches: 3. CDR3 length: 15 residues. CDR1 and CDR2 from the germline V gene are KGHSH and LQKENI. CDR3 DNA: TGTGCCAGCTCACCATTACAGGGGGAGAACACTGAAGCTTTCTTT. The encoded protein is CASSPLQGENTEAFF.

This chain connects TRBV4-2 to TRBJ1-5, with TRBD1 as a possible D gene (5 bases). Germline-derived CDR1 and CDR2 are LGHNA and YNFKEQ. V dropped 4 bases and J dropped 11 bases, with 15 bases sitting between them. The CDR3 sequence is 13 residues long. The DNA of the CDR3 is TGTGCCAGCAGCCCCACTCGGGGGGAGACCCAGCATTTT. Encoded protein: CASSPTRGETQHF.

V is TRBV7-9 and J is TRBJ1-4; TRBD1 matches at 7 bases. This CDR3 comprises 14 residues. Unmatched junction bases numbered 6, after V lost 4 bases and J lost 7 bases. Germline lookup yields CDR1 SEHNR and CDR2 FQNEAQ (reference sequence). CDR3 loop: CASSSDRAGEKLFF. In DNA, the CDR3 is TGTGCCAGCAGCTCTGACAGGGCAGGTGAAAAACTGTTTTTT. Using reference TRBV7-9 and TRBJ1-4 for the parts outside the CDR3, the full variable domain is DTGVSQNPRHKITKRGQNVTFRCDPISEHNRLYWYRQTLGQGPEFLTYFQNEAQLEKSRLLSDRFSAERPKGSFSTLEIQRTEQGDSAMYLCASSSDRAGEKLFFGSGTQLSVL.

The chain recombines TRBV27 with TRBJ2-5; possibly TRBD1 for D (6 bases). V was shortened by 2 bases and J by 2 bases, with 9 bases between the two germline ends. This CDR3 spans 14 amino acids. Germline CDR1 is MNHEY and CDR2 is SMNVEV (reference sequence). CDR3 coding DNA: TGTGCCAGCAGTTTACCCGACAGGCAAGAGACCCAGTACTTC. Amino acid sequence: CASSLPDRQETQYF.

The chain is built from TRBV13 and TRBJ1-1; a possible D gene is TRBD1 (6 bases). V was trimmed by 4 bases and J by 5 bases, leaving 14 bases between them. CDR1 is PRHDT and CDR2 is FYEKMQ in the germline V gene (reference sequence). CDR3 size: 14 residues. For the CDR3, the DNA is TGTGCCAGCAGCTCCCGAGGGGGACGAACTGAAGCTTTCTTT. This gives the protein CASSSRGGRTEAFF. The entire variable domain, with the rest obtained from reference TRBV13 and TRBJ1-1, is as follows: AAGVIQSPRHLIKEKRETATLKCYPIPRHDTVYWYQQGPGQDPQFLISFYEKMQSDKGSIPDRFSAQQFSDYHSELNMSSLELGDSALYFCASSSRGGRTEAFFGQGTRLTVV.

The chain joins TRBV25-1 to TRBJ2-7, with 9 bases identical to TRBD2. The trim removed 0 bases at V and 2 bases at J, leaving 5 bases unmatched. This CDR3 contains 16 residues. Looked up from germline, CDR1 is MGHDK and CDR2 is SYGVNS. CDR3 nucleotides: TGTGCCAGCAGTGAATATACTAGCGGGCCCGCCTACGAGCAGTACTTC. Residues: CASSEYTSGPAYEQYF.

Remarks on this clone: The junction departs from germline at one end; a sequencing error may be responsible. Other DNA sequences in this sample translate to the same CDR3. The chain joins TRBV27 to TRBJ1-4; no clear D. The CDR3 extends over 15 amino acids. Germline V gene lookup returns CDR1 MNHEY and CDR2 SMNVEV (reference sequence). This CDR3 is CASSLLAATNEKLFF. The CDR3 DNA follows: TGTGCCAGCAGTTTGTTGGCGGCAACTAATGAAAAACTGTTCTTT.

This chain joins TRBV7-2 and TRBJ2-3; TRBD1 aligns across 7 bases. The V gene end was trimmed by 2 bases and the J gene end by 5 bases; junction bases not matched to a gene: 7. The CDR3 loop spans 15 amino acids. The germline V gene encodes CDR1 SGHTA and CDR2 FQGNSA. DNA for the CDR3: TGTGCCAGCAGCTTAAGGGGGCGCGAGGGAGATACGCAGTATTTT. Translating gives CASSLRGREGDTQYF.

This chain connects TRBV7-8 to TRBJ1-4; D is possibly TRBD1 (5 bases). V was trimmed by 0 bases and J by 8 bases, leaving 13 bases between them. Germline CDR1 and CDR2: SGHVS and FQNEAQ. This CDR3 spans 15 amino acids. The CDR3 here is CASSLAAGLGEKLFF. The CDR3 coding sequence is TGTGCCAGCAGCTTAGCGGCAGGGCTTGGGGAAAAACTGTTTTTT.

This clone was found once. The chain carries TRBV4-1 and TRBJ2-2; 9 bases are a match to TRBD1. This CDR3 has 15 amino acids. In germline, CDR1 is MGHRA, CDR2 YSYEKL. V lost 3 bases to trimming and J lost 3 bases; unmatched junction nucleotides: 2. CDR3 sequence reads: CASSQGQGDTGELFF. CDR3 sequence (DNA): TGCGCCAGCAGCCAGGGACAGGGAGACACCGGGGAGCTGTTTTTT.

The rearrangement links TRBV11-3 to TRBJ2-2, with D hard to call. This CDR3 has 14 amino acids. Trimming left V 5 bases short and J 5 bases short, with 12 bases between. Germline CDR1 reads SGHNT; CDR2 reads YENEEA. CDR3 coding DNA: TGTGCCAGCAGCCCCGACATGTTAACCGGGGAGCTGTTTTTT. Residues: CASSPDMLTGELFF. The full variable domain, in which reference TRBV11-3 and TRBJ2-2 provide the parts outside the CDR3, is EAGVVQSPRYKIIEKKQPVAFWCNPISGHNTLYWYLQNLGQGPELLIRYENEEAVDDSQLPKDRFSAERLKGVDSTLKIQPAELGDSAVYLCASSPDMLTGELFFGEGSRLTVL.

This clone appeared a few times. The rearrangement links TRBV12-5 to TRBJ1-1; D is ambiguous. The V end was cut by 1 base, the J end by 7 bases, with 13 bases between. This CDR3 region has 14 residues. Germline V gene sequence: CDR1 LGHNT, CDR2 FRNRAP. The CDR3 nucleotides read TGTGCTAGTGGTTTGGGAGAACAGCTGAGTGAAGCTTTCTTT. This translates into CASGLGEQLSEAFF.

V usage is TRBV30 and J usage is TRBJ1-1, with D hard to call. Between the trimmed V and J ends, which lost 5 bases and 8 bases, there was a span of 18 bases. Germline CDR1 GTSNPN, CDR2 SVGIG (reference sequence). This CDR3 spans 13 amino acids. CDR3 protein: CAWSLVARLEAFF. In DNA, the CDR3 is TGTGCCTGGTCCCTAGTGGCTCGCTTGGAAGCTTTCTTT.

This clone has just a few counts. DNA of the CDR3: TGTGCCAGCAGACTTGCACCTACCTACGAGCAGTACTTC. Protein sequence: CASRLAPTYEQYF. This chain links TRBV28 with TRBJ2-7; D is ambiguous. Germline loops: CDR1 MDHEN, CDR2 SYDVKM. The CDR3 runs 13 residues. V was trimmed by 6 bases and J by 2 bases, leaving 11 bases between them.

The genes are TRBV18 and TRBJ1-5; D unclear. The germline V and J ends were trimmed by 1 base and 6 bases, with 19 bases remaining between them. Germline V gene data show CDR1 as KGHSH and CDR2 as LQKENI. The CDR3 is made up of 17 amino acids. CDR3 loop: CASSPLAVPLSGQPQHF. The DNA of the CDR3 is TGTGCCAGCTCACCACTAGCGGTCCCGTTATCAGGTCAGCCCCAGCATTTT.

This rearrangement joins TRBV6-1 to TRBJ1-4; a possible D gene is TRBD1 (5 bases). With 7 bases removed from V and 1 base from J, the gap between germline ends came to 13 bases. The CDR3 loop spans 15 amino acids. Germline CDR1 reads MNHNS; CDR2 reads SASEGT. DNA of the CDR3: TGTGCCAGCAACCGACTCGGGGGAACTAATGAAAAACTGTTTTTT. As protein: CASNRLGGTNEKLFF.

The rearrangement joins TRBV7-2 to TRBJ1-1; 8 nucleotides match TRBD1. CDR3 length equals 13 residues. In germline, CDR1 is SGHTA, CDR2 FQGNSA. V lost 6 bases, J lost 4 bases, and 4 bases stayed unmatched. CDR3 loop: CASRPTGGTEAFF. The CDR3 DNA is TGTGCCAGCAGGCCTACAGGGGGCACTGAAGCTTTCTTT.